These 8 T cell receptor beta chains share one sample of origin, sequenced in a study of blood T cell repertoires in COVID-19. TCRdb keeps only in-frame clones here, not all; method: immunoSEQ multiplex PCR. The sample comprises approximately 240,000 clones, 80% to 95% of which are singletons, and about 0.79% rests with the top ten. Material: peripheral blood. These receptors were collected from a man younger than 45 with COVID-19, enrolled during active disease.

For this clone: The sample holds other DNA sequences that translate to the same CDR3. The chain carries TRBV5-4 and TRBJ1-2; tentatively, D is TRBD1 (6 bases). The germline V and J ends were trimmed by 0 bases and 2 bases, with 8 bases remaining between them. The CDR3 has 14 amino acids. The germline V gene has CDR1 SGHNT and CDR2 YYREEE (reference sequence). The CDR3 nucleotides read TGTGCCAGCAGCTTGGCTGGACAGAACTATGGCTACACCTTC. Translating it yields CASSLAGQNYGYTF.

The genes are TRBV2 and TRBJ1-6; D is uncertain. Trimming took off 6 bases at V and 7 bases at J, with 19 bases between the two ends. The V gene's germline CDR1 is SNHLY and CDR2 FYNNEI. This CDR3 has 16 residues. The CDR3 loop reads CASSPGGELENSPLHF. The CDR3 region has the DNA TGTGCCAGCAGCCCCGGTGGGGAGTTAGAGAATTCACCCCTCCACTTT.

Concerning this clone: A clone one base away is much larger, so this may be a read error. The chain is built from TRBV14 and TRBJ1-2, with 11 bases lining up with TRBD1. V shed 5 bases and J 3 bases; nucleotides not matched to a gene: 2. Per the germline V gene, CDR1 is SGHDN and CDR2 is FVKESK. The CDR3 covers 14 residues. CDR3 sequence: CASSEGQGDYGYTF. In nucleotides, the CDR3 is TGTGCCAGCAGCGAGGGACAGGGGGACTATGGCTACACCTTC.

The chain carries TRBV13 and TRBJ1-2; 9 bases agree with TRBD1. Trimming took 0 bases from V and 4 from J; bases not matched to a gene: 3. Germline-derived CDR1 and CDR2 are PRHDT and FYEKMQ (reference sequence). The CDR3 extends over 15 amino acids. In DNA form, the CDR3 reads TGTGCCAGCAGCTTAGGGGACAGGGGAGGCTATGGCTACACCTTC. It yields the protein CASSLGDRGGYGYTF.

The chain uses TRBV6-2 or TRBV6-3 and TRBJ2-1; perhaps TRBD2 as D (7 bases). Germline CDR1 reads MNHEY; CDR2 reads SVGEGT. This CDR3 contains 15 residues. V lost 1 base and J lost 10, with 17 bases in between. CDR3 nucleotide sequence: TGTGCCAGCAGTTACTTGAATCCGGGGGGCCCAGAGCAGTTCTTC. Protein product: CASSYLNPGGPEQFF.

The chain recombines TRBV7-9 with TRBJ1-2, with D tentatively TRBD1 (5 bases). This CDR3 contains 15 residues. Looked up from germline, CDR1 is SEHNR and CDR2 is FQNEAQ (reference sequence). V was shortened by 6 bases and J by 3 bases, with 17 bases between the two germline ends. The CDR3 region has the DNA TGTGCCAGCAGGTCCAGCGGGGGAGGGGACTATGGCTACACCTTC. Its translation: CASRSSGGGDYGYTF.

Points on this clone: Other DNA sequences in this specimen translate into the identical CDR3. V and J are TRBV4-2 and TRBJ2-2, with 7 bases aligning to TRBD2. Losses at the gene ends were 3 bases for V and 6 bases for J; bases not matched to a gene: 4. CDR1 is LGHNA, CDR2 YNFKEQ, per germline. The CDR3 runs to 14 residues. CDR3 sequence reads: CASSQTAGAGELFF. CDR3 DNA: TGTGCCAGCAGCCAGACTGCGGGGGCCGGGGAGCTGTTTTTT.

The chain is built from TRBV11-1 and TRBJ1-2; D is uncertain. V was cut by 4 bases and J by 3 bases, with 12 bases left in between. Germline CDR1 is SGHAT and CDR2 is FQDESV (reference sequence). The CDR3 length is 14 residues. CDR3: CASSSPPDYYGYTF. Written as DNA, the CDR3 is TGTGCCAGCAGCTCCCCGCCGGACTACTATGGCTACACCTTC.